The rows below give T cell receptor beta chains drawn from one sample of a study of PD-L1 blockade in urothelial cancer. Sequencing was performed with immunoSEQ multiplex PCR; in TCRdb, only in-frame clones are kept and a portion is missing. There are 20,000 to 25,000 clones in the sample; around 91% occur only once, and 11% lies in the top ten. The sample consisted of PBMCs, taken around atezolizumab (anti-PD-L1) treatment. Receptors originate from a woman aged 60-70 years with urothelial cancer. Each CDR3 is given with its conserved first and last residue.

J,V,CDR3
TRBJ2-7,TRBV7-6,CASSPSGGSYEQYF
TRBJ1-1,TRBV7-7,CASSPGQGSTEAFF
TRBJ2-5,TRBV18,CASSPPFRGPSWETQYF
TRBJ2-1,TRBV7-2,CASSAQGKRQFF
TRBJ2-5,TRBV13,CASSSVGGRGETQYF
TRBJ2-7,TRBV11-2,CASSYRLAGGPYEQYF
TRBJ2-7,TRBV6-6,CASSFGTGRYEQYF
TRBJ2-1,TRBV7-2,CASSLGLAGGPRFF
TRBJ1-2,TRBV27,CASSYGQGSYGYTF
TRBJ2-7,TRBV5-1,CASSLGQDYEQYF
TRBJ2-5,TRBV5-1,CASSYAEGNFQETQYF
TRBJ2-2,TRBV7-9,CASSTGLAGGFGELFF
TRBJ1-5,TRBV18,CASSHRDSNQPQHF
TRBJ1-2,TRBV6-5,CASSLGTGGIYGYTF
TRBJ2-1,TRBV7-9,CASSLASLADEQFF
TRBJ1-2,TRBV6-4,CASSERQGAKAAVYGYTF
TRBJ2-5,TRBV5-6,CASSWGGLAGDVETQYF
TRBJ1-1,TRBV5-1,CASSPSGGTEAFF
TRBJ2-2,TRBV28,CASVSGGRVAGELFF
TRBJ2-1,TRBV7-3,CASSLVDSSYNEQFF
TRBJ1-3,TRBV9,CASSARQGVSGNTIYF
TRBJ1-1,TRBV6-6,CASRRSEAFF
TRBJ2-1,TRBV5-6,CASSPARLVVGEQFF
TRBJ2-2,TRBV4-3,CASSEAAIGDVDTGELFF
TRBJ2-5,TRBV18,CASSPIGGQETQYF
TRBJ2-1,TRBV5-1,CASSSGILGLAGGTDEQFF
TRBJ1-2,TRBV7-8,CASSLALSGRNYGYTF
TRBJ2-3,TRBV28,CASSLAAGLAGLISTDTQYF
TRBJ2-1,TRBV19,CASSRGAGGIQGEQFF
TRBJ2-3,TRBV7-9,CASTVDEELSTDTQYF
TRBJ2-2,TRBV7-9,CASSFSVLAGGKATGELFF
TRBJ1-5,TRBV7-6,CASSPPGEPQHF
TRBJ2-2,TRBV10-3,CAISDILAGGGTGELFF
TRBJ2-3,TRBV19,CASSTFSGGASYSSDTQYF
TRBJ1-5,TRBV6-5,CASSYRTGLSNQPQHF
TRBJ2-2,TRBV6-4,CASTSRPGTGELFF
TRBJ2-5,TRBV28,CASSPGVSGRPKETQYF
TRBJ2-3,TRBV6-1,CASRTGSSDTQYF
TRBJ2-7,TRBV6-1,CASRETATPTGIDF
TRBJ1-6,TRBV6-1,CASSEGQGRNSYNSPLHF
TRBJ2-1,TRBV7-9,CASSLLAGGTRAEQFF
TRBJ1-5,TRBV9,CASSVAGVRNQPQHF
TRBJ2-7,TRBV14,CASSQASGTQEQYF
TRBJ1-2,TRBV27,CASSKGSGFRGYGYTF
TRBJ2-7,TRBV5-1,CASSFGLEGITYEQYF
TRBJ1-1,TRBV7-6,CASSLRGSSPSTEAFF
TRBJ1-1,TRBV19,CASSIGREATEAFF
TRBJ1-4,TRBV2,CASYAFRGQRNEKLFF
TRBJ1-6,TRBV9,CASSGGGGVGIYNSPLHF
TRBJ2-2,TRBV29-1,CSVVGGEDTGELFF
TRBJ2-4,TRBV7-8,CASSGIGADIQYF
TRBJ2-3,TRBV19,CASSISRVSTDTQYF
TRBJ1-1,TRBV18,CASSRDRKNTEAFF
TRBJ2-7,TRBV9,CASSAPDKTYEQYF
TRBJ2-1,TRBV10-2,CALAGGPYNEQFF
TRBJ2-1,TRBV29-1,CSVEAPDSSSYNEQFF
TRBJ1-2,TRBV19,CASRWGGGYTF
TRBJ1-2,TRBV18,CASSRPGQLQIGYGYTF
TRBJ1-5,TRBV4-1,CASSQEFGTHDTNQPQHF
TRBJ2-7,TRBV29-1,CSARTGSSYEQYF